This T cell receptor beta chain came from a study of regulatory T cells in long-lasting Graves disease. Study background: Over 5 years of antithyroid drugs plus positive TSH receptor antibodies defined persistent Graves' disease.

Both iRepertoire HTBI primers and Arm-PCR of CDR3 regions were used to build the TCR beta libraries. TCRdb reprocessed the multiplex PCR reads via MiXCR and lists one record per CDR3 protein. The sample shows around 500,000 distinct CDR3 sequences, around 20% of them seen only once. The time point denotes: persistent/refractory GD, antithyroid drugs over 5 years with positive TRAb. PBMC RNA served as the TCR library source. The sample holds a few counts of this clonotype. Germline V gene lookup returns CDR1 MNHGY and CDR2 SAAAGT. V was pared by 1 base and J by 3 bases, with 10 bases between. This CDR3 region has 14 residues.

The specimen comprised peripheral blood mononuclear cells (PBMCs), sampled when the disease was refractory, from a patient treated with antithyroid drugs. The V call is TRBV6-8, the J call TRBJ2-7; D might be TRBD2 (6 bases). This sequence was found in a female donor with Graves disease. CDR3 sequence: CASSYFGGNYEQYF. As DNA, the CDR3 is TGTGCCAGCAGTTACTTCGGCGGGAACTACGAGCAGTACTTC.